This T cell receptor beta chain appears in the sequencing data of a study of T cells after posttransplantation cyclophosphamide (dated by TCRdb to 2016 to 2018). Regarding the study in general: The study tracked T cell repertoire reconstitution by TRB sequencing after myeloablative bone marrow transplantation using posttransplantation cyclophosphamide as GVHD prophylaxis. Blood from all 35 or so PTCy patients who had 1-year posttransplant specimens underwent TRB sequencing. Public TRB sequences were compared against a database of over 3,500 sequences linked to responses to pathogens, tumor antigens, self-antigens and alloantigens. TRB sequencing was also done on up to 3 additional blood samples from 2 to 5.2 years after transplant in 3 patients, and on pretransplant blood from a handful of patients. Because TRA and TRB clonality correlated tightly in roughly nine samples, later TCR analyses were limited to TRB. Antigen receptor sequencing covered samples from roughly 40 PTCy-treated patients and approximately 15 of their related bone marrow donors.

Germline trimming: 0 bases from V, 4 bases from J; junction bases outside gene matches: 0. CDR1 and CDR2 are drawn from the germline V gene: MRHNA, SNTAGT. CDR3 length: 15 amino acids, cysteine to phenylalanine. The entry retains the CDR3 DNA only, 45 bases that are in frame from base 1. Related bone marrow donors provided peripheral blood samples on the day of marrow donation. Peripheral blood and bone marrow mononuclear cells were isolated by Ficoll-Hypaque density centrifugation and cryopreserved. General conclusions and limits of the study: Donor-recipient similarity was low at 1-2 months but rose over the first year, and later blood repertoires were often dominated by donor CD8+ memory clones. Across 45 patients, recipient CMV seropositivity and CMV reactivation were highly associated with TRB clonality; PTCy diversity was similar to CNI/methotrexate controls. The TRB repertoires of T cells infiltrating skin or the GI tract showed only limited overlap with the TRB repertoires found in blood.

TRB sequencing was run on genomic DNA with either the immunoSEQ assay at survey resolution or the hsTCRB kit. The authors' pipeline ran thus. The immunoSEQ software was used for initial read processing, and the LymphoSeq R package was used for repertoire analyses. For each TRB dataset, clonality was calculated as 1 minus normalized Shannon entropy, and the Gini coefficient was computed as well. Phenotypes of unsorted samples were inferred by mapping TRB sequences from sorted subsets of the recipient or donor onto the same recipient's unsorted samples. What TCRdb holds here is the immuneACCESS table cut down to in-frame rearrangements. Part of the clones is not present; checked against another copy, under half of the missing clones reflect an unresolved V gene, and the others are unexplained. V, J and clone size are those of that table, while D and trimming were read from the DNA. The sample records 20,000 to 30,000 clones, none occurring a single time. The ten biggest clones cover approximately 4.8% of the sample.

This clone was observed at least ten times. The target of this receptor is not known. Base-call qualities are not available, and no considerably larger clone is one nucleotide away. The sequencing input was PBMCs. This chain joins TRBV6-4 to TRBJ2-3, with 11 bases in between that match TRBD2. The sequence derives from a woman aged 45-65 years in good health, CMV-negative, and a related stem cell transplant donor. The CDR3 loop reads CASSDSSGGADTQYF. The bases are TGTGCCAGCAGTGACTCTAGCGGGGGGGCAGATACGCAGTATTTT.